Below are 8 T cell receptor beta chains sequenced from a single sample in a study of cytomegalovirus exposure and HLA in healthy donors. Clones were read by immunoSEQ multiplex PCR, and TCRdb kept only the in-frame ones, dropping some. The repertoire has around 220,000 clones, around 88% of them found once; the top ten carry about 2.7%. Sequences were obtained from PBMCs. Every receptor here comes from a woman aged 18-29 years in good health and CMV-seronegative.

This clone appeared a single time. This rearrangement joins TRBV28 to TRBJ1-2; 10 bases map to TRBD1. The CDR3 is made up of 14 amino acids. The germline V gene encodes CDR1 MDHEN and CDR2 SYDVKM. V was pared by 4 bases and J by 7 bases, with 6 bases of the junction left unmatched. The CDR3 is CASSSGQGKSGYTF. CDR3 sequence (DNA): TGTGCCAGCAGTTCGGGACAGGGGAAGAGTGGCTACACCTTC.

The chain's CDR3 is CASSSPGQGAETQYF. The CDR3 coding sequence is TGTGCCAGCAGCAGCCCGGGACAGGGGGCTGAGACCCAGTACTTC. The V gene is TRBV5-6, the J gene TRBJ2-5, with TRBD1 matching 12 bases. CDR3 length: 15 residues. Losses at the gene ends were 4 bases for V and 5 bases for J; bases not matched to a gene: 6. Germline loops: CDR1 SGHDT, CDR2 YYEEEE. The variable domain in full, with the rest retrieved from reference TRBV5-6 and TRBJ2-5, is DAGVTQSPTHLIKTRGQQVTLRCSPKSGHDTVSWYQQALGQGPQFIFQYYEEEERQRGNFPDRFSGHQFPNYSSELNVNALLLGDSALYLCASSSPGQGAETQYFGPGTRLLVL.

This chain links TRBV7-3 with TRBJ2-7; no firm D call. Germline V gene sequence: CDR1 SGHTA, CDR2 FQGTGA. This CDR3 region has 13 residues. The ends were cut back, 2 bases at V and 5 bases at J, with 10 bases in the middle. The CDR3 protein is CASSLDGAHEQYF. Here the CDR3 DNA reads TGTGCCAGCAGCTTAGATGGAGCCCACGAGCAGTACTTC.

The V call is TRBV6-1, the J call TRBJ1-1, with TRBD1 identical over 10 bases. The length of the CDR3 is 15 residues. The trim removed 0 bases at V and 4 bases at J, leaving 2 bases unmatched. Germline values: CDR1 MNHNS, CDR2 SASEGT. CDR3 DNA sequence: TGTGCCAGCAGTGAAGCGACAGGGGGCACCACTGAAGCTTTCTTT. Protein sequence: CASSEATGGTTEAFF.

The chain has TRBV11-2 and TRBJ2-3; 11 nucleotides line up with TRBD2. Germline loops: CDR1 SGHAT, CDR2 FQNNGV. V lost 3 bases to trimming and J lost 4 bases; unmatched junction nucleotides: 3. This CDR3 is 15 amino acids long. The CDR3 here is CASSFTSGRADTQYF. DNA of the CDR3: TGTGCCAGCAGCTTCACTAGCGGGAGAGCAGATACGCAGTATTTT.

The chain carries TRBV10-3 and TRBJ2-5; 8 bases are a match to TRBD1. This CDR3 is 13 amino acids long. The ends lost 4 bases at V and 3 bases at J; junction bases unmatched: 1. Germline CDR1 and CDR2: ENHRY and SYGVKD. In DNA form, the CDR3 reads TGTGCCATCAGTGGACAGGGGAAAGAGACCCAGTACTTC. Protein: CAISGQGKETQYF.

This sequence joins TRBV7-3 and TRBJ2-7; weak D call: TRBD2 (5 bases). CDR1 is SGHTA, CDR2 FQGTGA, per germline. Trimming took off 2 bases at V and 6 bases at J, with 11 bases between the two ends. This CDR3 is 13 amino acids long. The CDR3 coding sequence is TGTGCCAGCAGCTTAGGGATAGAGGGCGAGCAGTACTTC. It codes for CASSLGIEGEQYF.

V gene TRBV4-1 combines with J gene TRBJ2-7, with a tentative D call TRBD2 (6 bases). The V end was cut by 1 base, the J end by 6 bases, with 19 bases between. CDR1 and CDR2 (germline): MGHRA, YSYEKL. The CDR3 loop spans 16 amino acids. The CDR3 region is CASSQAMMEGYGEQYF. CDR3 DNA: TGCGCCAGCAGCCAAGCGATGATGGAGGGGTACGGCGAGCAGTACTTC.